The present TCR beta chain was sequenced within a study of control samples from healthy donors and cancer patients. This table comes from immunoSEQ multiplex PCR, and its TCRdb copy is limited to in-frame clones, with some not included. The sample lists around 150,000 clones, nearly 96% occurring once. This clone came up once. The CDR3 sequence is 14 residues long. Germline V gene data show CDR1 as MNHEY and CDR2 as SMNVEV (reference sequence). Trimming removed 2 bases at V and 3 bases at J, with 11 bases between. V is TRBV27 and J is TRBJ2-7; perhaps TRBD2 as D (5 bases). Specimen: blood. The clonotype comes from a woman in her twenties or thirties in good health. The chain's CDR3 is CASSLTWGDYEQYF. As DNA, the CDR3 is TGTGCCAGCAGTTTAACTTGGGGAGACTACGAGCAGTACTTC.